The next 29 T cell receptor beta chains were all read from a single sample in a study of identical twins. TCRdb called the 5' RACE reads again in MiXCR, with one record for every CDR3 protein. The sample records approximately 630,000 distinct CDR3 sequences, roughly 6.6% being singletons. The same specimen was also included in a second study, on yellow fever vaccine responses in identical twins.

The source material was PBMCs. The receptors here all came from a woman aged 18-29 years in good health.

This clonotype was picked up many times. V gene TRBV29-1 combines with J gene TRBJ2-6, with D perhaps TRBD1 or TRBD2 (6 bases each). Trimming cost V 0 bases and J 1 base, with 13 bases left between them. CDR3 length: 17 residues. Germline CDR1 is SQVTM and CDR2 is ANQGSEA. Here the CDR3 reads CSVEEGGRKSGANVLTF. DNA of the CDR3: TGCAGCGTTGAAGAGGGGGGCCGGAAATCTGGGGCCAACGTCCTGACTTTC.

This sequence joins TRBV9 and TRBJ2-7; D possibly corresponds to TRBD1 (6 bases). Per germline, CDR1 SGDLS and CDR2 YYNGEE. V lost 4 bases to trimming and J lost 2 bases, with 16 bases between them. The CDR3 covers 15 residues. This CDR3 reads CASSPRQASTYEQYF. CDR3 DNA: TGTGCCAGCAGCCCGCGACAGGCGTCGACCTACGAGCAGTACTTC.

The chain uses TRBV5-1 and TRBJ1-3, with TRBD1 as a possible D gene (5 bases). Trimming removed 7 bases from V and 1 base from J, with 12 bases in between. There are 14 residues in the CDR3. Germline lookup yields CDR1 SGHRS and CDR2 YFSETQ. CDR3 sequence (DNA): TGCGCCAGCCGAGTCGGACAATCTGGAAACACCATATATTTT. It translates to CASRVGQSGNTIYF.

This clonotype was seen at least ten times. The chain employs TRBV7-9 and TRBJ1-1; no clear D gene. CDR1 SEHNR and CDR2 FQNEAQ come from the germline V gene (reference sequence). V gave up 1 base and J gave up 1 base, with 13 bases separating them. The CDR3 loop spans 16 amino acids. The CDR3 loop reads CASSLGAGRPNTEAFF. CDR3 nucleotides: TGTGCCAGCAGCTTAGGGGCAGGACGTCCGAACACTGAAGCTTTCTTT.

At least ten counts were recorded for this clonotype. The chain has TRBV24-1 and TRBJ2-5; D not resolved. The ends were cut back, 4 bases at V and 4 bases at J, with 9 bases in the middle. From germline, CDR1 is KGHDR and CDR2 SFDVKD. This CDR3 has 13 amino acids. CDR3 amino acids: CATSDSGRETQYF. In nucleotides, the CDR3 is TGTGCCACCAGTGACTCCGGAAGAGAGACCCAGTACTTC.

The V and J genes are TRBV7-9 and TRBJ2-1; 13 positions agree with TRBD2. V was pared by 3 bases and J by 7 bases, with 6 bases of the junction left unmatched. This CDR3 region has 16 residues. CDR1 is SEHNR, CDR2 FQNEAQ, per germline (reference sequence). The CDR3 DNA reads TGTGCCAGCAGCTTCCGGACTAGCGGGAGAACAAATGAGCAGTTCTTC. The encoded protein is CASSFRTSGRTNEQFF.

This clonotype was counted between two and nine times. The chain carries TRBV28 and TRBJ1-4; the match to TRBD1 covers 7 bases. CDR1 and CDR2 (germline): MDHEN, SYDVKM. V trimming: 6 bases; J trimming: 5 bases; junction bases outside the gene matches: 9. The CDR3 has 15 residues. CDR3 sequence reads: CASRTGGTANEKLFF. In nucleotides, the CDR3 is TGTGCCAGCAGGACGGGAGGGACAGCGAATGAAAAACTGTTTTTT.

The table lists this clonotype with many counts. The CDR3 region has the DNA TGTGCCATCAGTGAGAGTGCCCAGGGAGAGACCCAGTACTTC. Translation: CAISESAQGETQYF. The rearrangement joins TRBV10-3 to TRBJ2-5; tentative D call: TRBD1 (5 bases). This CDR3 spans 14 amino acids. Germline V gene lookup returns CDR1 ENHRY and CDR2 SYGVKD. V lost 2 bases and J lost 4, with 11 bases in between.

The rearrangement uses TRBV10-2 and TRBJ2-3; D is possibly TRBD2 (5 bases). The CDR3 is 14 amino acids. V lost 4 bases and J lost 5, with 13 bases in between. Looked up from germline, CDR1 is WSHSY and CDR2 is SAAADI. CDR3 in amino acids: CASSGSSPRDTQYF. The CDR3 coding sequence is TGCGCCAGCAGTGGTTCTAGCCCCCGAGATACGCAGTATTTT.

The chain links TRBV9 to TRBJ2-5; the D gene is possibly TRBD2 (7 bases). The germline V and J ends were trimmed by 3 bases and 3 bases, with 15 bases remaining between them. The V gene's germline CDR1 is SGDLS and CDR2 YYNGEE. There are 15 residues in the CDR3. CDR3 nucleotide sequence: TGTGCCAGCAGCGGGGGGGGCAGTCTCGAAGAGACCCAGTACTTC. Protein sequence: CASSGGGSLEETQYF. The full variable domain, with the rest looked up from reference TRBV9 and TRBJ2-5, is DSGVTQTPKHLITATGQRVTLRCSPRSGDLSVYWYQQSLDQGLQFLIQYYNGEERAKGNILERFSAQQFPDLHSELNLSSLELGDSALYFCASSGGGSLEETQYFGPGTRLLVL.

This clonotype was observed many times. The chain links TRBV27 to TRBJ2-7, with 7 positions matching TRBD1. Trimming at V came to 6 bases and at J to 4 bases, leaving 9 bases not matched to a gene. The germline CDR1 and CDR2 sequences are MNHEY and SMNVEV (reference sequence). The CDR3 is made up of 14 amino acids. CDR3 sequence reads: CASSTGTEPYEQYF. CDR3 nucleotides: TGTGCCAGCAGCACCGGGACAGAGCCTTACGAGCAGTACTTC.

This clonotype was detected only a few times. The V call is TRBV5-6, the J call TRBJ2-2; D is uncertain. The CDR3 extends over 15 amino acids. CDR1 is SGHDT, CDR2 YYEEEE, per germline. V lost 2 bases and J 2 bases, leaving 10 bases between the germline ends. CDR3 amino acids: CASSLGHLNTGELFF. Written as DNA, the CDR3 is TGTGCCAGCAGCTTAGGGCACCTAAACACCGGGGAGCTGTTTTTT.

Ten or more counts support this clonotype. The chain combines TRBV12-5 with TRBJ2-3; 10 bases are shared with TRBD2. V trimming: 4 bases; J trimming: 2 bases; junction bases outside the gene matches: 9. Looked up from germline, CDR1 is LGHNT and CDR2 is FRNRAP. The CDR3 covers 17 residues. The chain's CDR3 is CASGSGGLAVATDTQYF. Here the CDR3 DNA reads TGTGCTAGTGGTTCCGGAGGACTAGCGGTCGCCACAGATACGCAGTATTTT.

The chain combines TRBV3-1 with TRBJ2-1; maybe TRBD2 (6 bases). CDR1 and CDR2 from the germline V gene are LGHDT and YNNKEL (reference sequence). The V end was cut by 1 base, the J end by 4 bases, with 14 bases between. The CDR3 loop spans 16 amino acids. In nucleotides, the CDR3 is TGTGCCAGCAGCCAAGGTGCGGGACCCTTATACAATGAGCAGTTCTTC. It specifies CASSQGAGPLYNEQFF.

The CDR3 nucleotides read TGTGCCAGCAGTTCAAAGGGGGCGCGGATAGGCCACCAGTACGTC. Its protein is CASSSKGARIGHQYV. The chain combines TRBV28 with TRBJ2-7; 7 bases agree with TRBD1. Germline loops: CDR1 MDHEN, CDR2 SYDVKM. The CDR3 is made up of 15 amino acids. Losses at the gene ends were 4 bases for V and 10 bases for J; bases not matched to a gene: 16.

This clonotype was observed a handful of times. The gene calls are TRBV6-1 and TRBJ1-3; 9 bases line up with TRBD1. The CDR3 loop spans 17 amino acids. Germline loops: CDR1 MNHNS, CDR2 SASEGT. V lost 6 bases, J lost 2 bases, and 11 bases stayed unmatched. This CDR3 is CASSKGQGNPPGNTIYF. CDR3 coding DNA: TGTGCCAGCAGCAAGGGACAGGGAAACCCTCCTGGAAACACCATATATTTT.

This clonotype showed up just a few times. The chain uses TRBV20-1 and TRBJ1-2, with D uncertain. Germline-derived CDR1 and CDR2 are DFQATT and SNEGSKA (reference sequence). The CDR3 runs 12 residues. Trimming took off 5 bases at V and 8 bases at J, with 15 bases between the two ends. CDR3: CSAAVDGKGYTF. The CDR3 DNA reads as TGCAGTGCTGCGGTCGACGGAAAGGGCTACACCTTC.

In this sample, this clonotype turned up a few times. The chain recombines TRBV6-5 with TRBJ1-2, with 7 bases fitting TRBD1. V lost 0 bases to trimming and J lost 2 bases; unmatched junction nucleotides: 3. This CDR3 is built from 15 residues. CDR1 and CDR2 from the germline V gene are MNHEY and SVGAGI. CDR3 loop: CASSYSGTENYGYTF. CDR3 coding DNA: TGTGCCAGCAGTTACTCAGGGACAGAGAACTATGGCTACACCTTC.

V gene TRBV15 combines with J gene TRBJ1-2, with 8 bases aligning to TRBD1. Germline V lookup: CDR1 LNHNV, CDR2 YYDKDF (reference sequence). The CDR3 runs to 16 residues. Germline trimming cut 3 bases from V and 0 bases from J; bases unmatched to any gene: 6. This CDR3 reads CATSRRWTGTNYGYTF. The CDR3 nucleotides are TGTGCCACCAGCAGGAGATGGACAGGGACTAACTATGGCTACACCTTC.

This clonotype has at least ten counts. In nucleotides, the CDR3 is TGTGCCAGCATGAGAGGGTCCTACTCTGGGGCCAACGTCCTGACTTTC. Its translation is CASMRGSYSGANVLTF. This chain uses TRBV6-1 with TRBJ2-6, with D perhaps TRBD2 (5 bases). The germline V gene has CDR1 MNHNS and CDR2 SASEGT. Trimming left V 7 bases short and J 0 bases short, with 13 bases between. The CDR3 length is 16 residues.

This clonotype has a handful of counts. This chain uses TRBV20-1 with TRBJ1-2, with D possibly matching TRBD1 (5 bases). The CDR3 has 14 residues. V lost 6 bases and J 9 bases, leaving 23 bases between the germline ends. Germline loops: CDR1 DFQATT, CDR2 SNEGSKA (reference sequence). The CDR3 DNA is TGCAGTGCAGTATCAGCTGGGGCCGCTATGCGCTACACCTTC. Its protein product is CSAVSAGAAMRYTF.

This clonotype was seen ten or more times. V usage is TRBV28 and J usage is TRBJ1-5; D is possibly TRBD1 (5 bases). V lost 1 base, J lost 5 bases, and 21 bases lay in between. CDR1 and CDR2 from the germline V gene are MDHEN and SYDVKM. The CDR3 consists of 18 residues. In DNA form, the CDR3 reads TGTGCCAGCAGTTTATTAGAGGGACTTGGCTCTTTAGATCAGCCCCAGCATTTT. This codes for CASSLLEGLGSLDQPQHF. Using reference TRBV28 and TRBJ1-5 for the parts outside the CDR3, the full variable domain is DVKVTQSSRYLVKRTGEKVFLECVQDMDHENMFWYRQDPGLGLRLIYFSYDVKMKEKGDIPEGYSVSREKKERFSLILESASTNQTSMYLCASSLLEGLGSLDQPQHFGDGTRLSIL.

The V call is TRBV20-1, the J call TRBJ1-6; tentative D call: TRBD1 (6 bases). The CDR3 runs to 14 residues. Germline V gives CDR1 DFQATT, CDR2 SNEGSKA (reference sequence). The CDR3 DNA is TGCAGCCCTCCCCCCCGACAGGAGGGTTCACCCCTCCACTTT. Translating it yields CSPPPRQEGSPLHF.

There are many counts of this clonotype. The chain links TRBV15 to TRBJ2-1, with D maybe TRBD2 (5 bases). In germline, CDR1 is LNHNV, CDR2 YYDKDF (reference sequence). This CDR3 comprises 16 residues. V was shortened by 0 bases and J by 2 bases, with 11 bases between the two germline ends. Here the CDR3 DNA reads TGTGCCACCAGCAGAGAGCGGCGGGCTCCCTACAATGAGCAGTTCTTC. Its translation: CATSRERRAPYNEQFF.

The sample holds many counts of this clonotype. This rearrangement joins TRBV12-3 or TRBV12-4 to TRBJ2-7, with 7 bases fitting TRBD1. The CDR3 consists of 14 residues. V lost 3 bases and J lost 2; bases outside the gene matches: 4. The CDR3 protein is CASSFGDRAYEQYF. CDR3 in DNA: TGTGCCAGCAGTTTTGGTGACAGGGCCTACGAGCAGTACTTC.

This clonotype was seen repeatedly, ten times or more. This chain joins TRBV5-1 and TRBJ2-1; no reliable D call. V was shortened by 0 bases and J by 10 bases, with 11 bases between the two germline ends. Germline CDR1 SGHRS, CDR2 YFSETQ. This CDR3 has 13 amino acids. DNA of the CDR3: TGCGCCAGCAGCTTGGAACGGGTCCGAGAGCAGTTCTTC. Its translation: CASSLERVREQFF.

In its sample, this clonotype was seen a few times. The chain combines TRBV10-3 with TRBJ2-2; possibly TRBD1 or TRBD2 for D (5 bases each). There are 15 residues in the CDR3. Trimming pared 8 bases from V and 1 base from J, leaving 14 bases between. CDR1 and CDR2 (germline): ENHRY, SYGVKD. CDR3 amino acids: CAIPTGTENTGELFF. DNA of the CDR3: TGTGCCATCCCGACCGGGACCGAGAACACCGGGGAGCTGTTTTTT.

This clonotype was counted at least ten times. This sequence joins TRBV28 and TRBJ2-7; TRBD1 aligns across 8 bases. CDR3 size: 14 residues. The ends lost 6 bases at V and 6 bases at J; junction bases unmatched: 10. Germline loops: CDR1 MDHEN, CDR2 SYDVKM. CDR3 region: CASSIPGRGPEQYF. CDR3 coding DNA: TGTGCCAGCAGCATTCCGGGCAGGGGGCCCGAGCAGTACTTC.

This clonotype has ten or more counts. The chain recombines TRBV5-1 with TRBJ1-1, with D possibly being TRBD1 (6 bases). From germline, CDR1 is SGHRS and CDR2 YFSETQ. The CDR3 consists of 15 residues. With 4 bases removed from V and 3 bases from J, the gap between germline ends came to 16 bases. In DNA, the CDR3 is TGCGCCAGCAGCGGGGCTACAGGGTTCGACACTGAAGCTTTCTTT. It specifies CASSGATGFDTEAFF.